These T cell receptor beta chains were read from a single sample in a study of CD39 and CD103 CD8 tumor-infiltrating T cells. Clones were read by immunoSEQ multiplex PCR, and TCRdb kept only the in-frame ones, dropping some. Of around 4,900 clones listed, about 75% are singletons. The specimen sequenced was CD8+ T cells sorted from blood. The origin of the receptors is a human donor with head and neck squamous cell carcinoma. The CDR3 runs from the conserved cysteine through the conserved F or W. The D gene is left open where the match is weak. Clone size is given for some rows only: seen once, a few or many times, or a class if the clone is expanded.

length	size	D	V	J	CDR3	DNA
14	NA	NA	TRBV6-4	TRBJ2-3	CASSDSVDTDTQYF	TGTGCCAGCAGTGACTCGGTAGATACAGATACGCAGTATTTT
14	NA	NA	TRBV27	TRBJ1-1	CASSLAWGGTEAFF	TGTGCCAGCAGTTTAGCATGGGGAGGCACTGAAGCTTTCTTT
13	NA	NA	TRBV13	TRBJ1-1	CASSPPSTVEAFF	TGTGCCAGCAGCCCTCCGTCGACAGTAGAAGCTTTCTTT
15	NA	NA	TRBV30	TRBJ2-3	CAWSGLGAGADTQYF	TGTGCCTGGAGTGGATTGGGGGCGGGCGCAGATACGCAGTATTTT
16	few	NA	TRBV4-3	TRBJ1-4	CASSQDPVATNEKLFF	TGCGCCAGCAGCCAAGATCCCGTTGCAACTAATGAAAAACTGTTTTTT
15	NA	NA	TRBV14	TRBJ1-2	CASSHEGTMGYGYTF	TGTGCCAGCAGCCATGAGGGGACAATGGGCTATGGCTACACCTTC
14	few	NA	TRBV7-9	TRBJ2-5	CASSPRGGPETQYF	TGTGCCAGCAGCCCCCGGGGTGGGCCAGAGACCCAGTACTTC
13	NA	NA	TRBV11-1	TRBJ2-7	CASSLLYGDEQYF	TGTGCCAGCAGCTTACTATACGGGGACGAGCAGTACTTC
14	NA	TRBD1	TRBV5-4	TRBJ2-7	CASSRDRGRHEQYF	TGTGCCAGCAGCCGGGACAGGGGTCGGCACGAGCAGTACTTC
16	NA	NA	TRBV2	TRBJ1-3	CASSEGFSASGNTIYF	TGTGCCAGCAGTGAAGGCTTCAGCGCCTCTGGAAACACCATATATTTT
14	NA	TRBD1	TRBV7-3	TRBJ2-1	CASSLTGTGWEQFF	TGTGCCAGCAGCTTAACCGGGACAGGGTGGGAGCAGTTCTTC
15	NA	TRBD1	TRBV7-9	TRBJ2-7	CASSGPGTGTYEQYF	TGTGCCAGCAGCGGTCCCGGGACAGGTACCTACGAGCAGTACTTC
13	NA	TRBD1	TRBV29-1	TRBJ2-1	CSVAGTGDNEQFF	TGCAGCGTAGCCGGGACAGGAGACAATGAGCAGTTCTTC
14	NA	NA	TRBV5-5	TRBJ1-2	CASSAMGGNYGYTF	TGTGCCAGCAGCGCCATGGGGGGTAACTATGGCTACACCTTC
14	NA	NA	TRBV4-1	TRBJ2-7	CASSQEGSTGEQYF	TGCGCCAGCAGCCAAGAGGGTAGTACAGGCGAGCAGTACTTC
17	few	TRBD2	TRBV6-4	TRBJ2-1	CASSDSFSGGASNEQFF	TGTGCCAGCAGTGACTCATTTAGCGGGGGGGCTTCCAATGAGCAGTTCTTC
15	few	NA	TRBV4-2	TRBJ1-2	CASSQENEEGYGYTF	TGTGCCAGCAGCCAAGAGAATGAGGAGGGCTATGGCTACACCTTC
18	NA	NA	TRBV9	TRBJ1-2	CASSVVAWDTGGFFGYTF	TGTGCCAGCAGCGTAGTGGCTTGGGATACGGGGGGCTTTTTTGGCTACACCTTC
15	few	NA	TRBV7-9	TRBJ1-1	CASSPADFIWAEAFF	TGTGCCAGCAGCCCTGCAGACTTTATCTGGGCTGAAGCTTTCTTT
17	NA	NA	TRBV29-1	TRBJ2-2	CSVESVRGQGNTGELFF	TGCAGCGTTGAATCTGTTCGTGGTCAGGGGAACACCGGGGAGCTGTTTTTT
15	NA	NA	TRBV7-2	TRBJ2-6	CASSQGHSGANVLTF	TGTGCCAGCTCCCAGGGCCACTCTGGGGCCAACGTCCTGACTTTC
16	NA	TRBD1	TRBV2	TRBJ2-7	CASSSPGTGGTYEQYF	TGTGCCAGCAGTTCACCCGGGACAGGGGGAACCTACGAGCAGTACTTC
14	NA	TRBD1	TRBV30	TRBJ2-1	CAWGLGQGLYEQFF	TGTGCCTGGGGCCTTGGACAGGGTCTCTATGAGCAGTTCTTC
14	few	TRBD1	TRBV19	TRBJ1-5	CASSWDRDYQPQHF	TGTGCCAGTAGTTGGGACAGAGACTATCAGCCCCAGCATTTT
14	NA	NA	TRBV6-1	TRBJ1-4	CASSVGGGGEKLFF	TGTGCCAGCAGTGTTGGGGGCGGTGGTGAAAAACTGTTTTTT
15	NA	TRBD1	TRBV4-1	TRBJ2-3	CASRWTGGSTDTQYF	TGCGCCAGCAGGTGGACAGGGGGAAGCACAGATACGCAGTATTTT
15	NA	NA	TRBV6-1	TRBJ2-3	CASSEASGGPDTQYF	TGTGCCAGCAGTGAAGCATCCGGGGGGCCAGATACGCAGTATTTT
11	NA	NA	TRBV30	TRBJ2-1	CAWSVSIEQFF	TGTGCCTGGAGTGTATCTATTGAGCAGTTCTTC
13	NA	NA	TRBV5-8	TRBJ1-1	CASSFTGYTEAFF	TGTGCCAGCAGCTTCACAGGATACACTGAAGCTTTCTTT
15	few	TRBD1	TRBV4-1	TRBJ2-3	CASSRGTGATDTQYF	TGCGCCAGCAGCCGGGGGACAGGTGCGACAGATACGCAGTATTTT
14	few	NA	TRBV9	TRBJ1-1	CASSVARGGTEAFF	TGTGCCAGCAGCGTAGCCAGAGGAGGCACTGAAGCTTTCTTT
15	NA	NA	TRBV7-8	TRBJ2-7	CASSFRTVLPYEQYF	TGTGCCAGCAGCTTCCGGACAGTTTTACCCTACGAGCAGTACTTC
15	NA	TRBD2	TRBV19	TRBJ2-7	CASSIDTSASYEQYF	TGTGCCAGTAGTATAGATACTAGCGCCTCCTACGAGCAGTACTTC
12	NA	TRBD1	TRBV27	TRBJ1-1	CASSRGQGQAFF	TGTGCCAGCAGTCGCGGACAGGGCCAAGCTTTCTTT
16	NA	NA	TRBV28	TRBJ2-7	CASSYPPGSPAYEQYF	TGTGCCAGCAGTTACCCCCCCGGGTCCCCAGCCTACGAGCAGTACTTC
19	NA	TRBD2	TRBV9	TRBJ2-3	CASSPRTSGSPSSTDTQYF	TGTGCCAGCAGCCCCCGGACTAGCGGGAGCCCTTCTAGCACAGATACGCAGTATTTT
17	NA	TRBD2	TRBV7-7	TRBJ2-2	CASSLLAGGPGTGELFF	TGTGCTAGCAGCCTACTAGCGGGGGGGCCGGGCACCGGGGAGCTGTTTTTT
17	NA	TRBD1	TRBV11-2	TRBJ2-7	CASSPTRDRVGSYEQYF	TGTGCCAGCAGCCCGACGAGAGACAGGGTCGGGTCCTACGAGCAGTACTTC
13	NA	NA	TRBV6-1	TRBJ1-1	CASGGGMNTEAFF	TGTGCCAGCGGGGGGGGGATGAACACTGAAGCTTTCTTT
14	NA	TRBD1	TRBV5-6	TRBJ1-4	CASSLAGGHEKLFF	TGTGCCAGCAGCTTGGCAGGGGGCCATGAAAAACTGTTTTTT
14	NA	NA	TRBV19	TRBJ2-7	CASSTNRDRNEQYF	TGTGCCAGTAGTACCAACAGGGACCGCAATGAGCAGTACTTC
13	NA	NA	TRBV27	TRBJ2-2	CASSLRVAGELFF	TGTGCCAGCAGTTTACGGGTGGCCGGGGAGCTGTTTTTT
16	NA	NA	TRBV5-1	TRBJ1-1	CASSLAEVDMNTEAFF	TGCGCCAGCAGCTTGGCCGAAGTCGACATGAACACTGAAGCTTTCTTT
18	NA	TRBD2	TRBV4-3	TRBJ2-2	CASSQDTLPRGGTGELFF	TGCGCCAGCAGCCAAGATACCCTCCCACGGGGGGGCACCGGGGAGCTGTTTTTT
15	NA	TRBD2	TRBV7-6	TRBJ2-5	CASSLTPASGAPYDF	TGTGCCAGCAGCTTAACGCCGGCTAGCGGGGCCCCGTATGACTTC
18	NA	TRBD2	TRBV19	TRBJ2-2	CASSIAGPRGGSTGELFF	TGTGCCAGTAGTATCGCCGGACCACGCGGGGGAAGCACCGGGGAGCTGTTTTTT
13	NA	NA	TRBV30	TRBJ1-5	CASKGGGNQPQHF	TGTGCCTCCAAGGGGGGGGGCAATCAGCCCCAGCATTTT
14	NA	TRBD2	TRBV10-1	TRBJ2-3	CASSGGTREDTQYF	TGCGCCAGCAGTGGCGGGACTAGGGAAGATACGCAGTATTTT
14	NA	NA	TRBV27	TRBJ2-7	CASSSSGITYEQYF	TGTGCCAGCAGTTCCTCAGGGATCACCTACGAGCAGTACTTC
14	NA	TRBD1	TRBV11-2	TRBJ2-1	CASSLPAGGDEQFF	TGTGCCAGCAGCTTACCAGCAGGGGGCGATGAGCAGTTCTTC
15	NA	TRBD1	TRBV27	TRBJ1-1	CASSLGQGGFTEAFF	TGTGCCAGCAGTCTTGGACAGGGGGGGTTCACTGAAGCTTTCTTT
14	few	TRBD1	TRBV6-1	TRBJ2-7	CASIDRGISYEQYF	TGTGCCAGCATCGACAGGGGTATTTCCTACGAGCAGTACTTC
13	once	NA	TRBV2	TRBJ2-2	CAIPTGLTGELFF	TGTGCCATTCCGACAGGCCTTACCGGGGAGCTGTTTTTT
15	NA	TRBD2	TRBV6-4	TRBJ2-2	CATRAGGIDTGELFF	TGTGCCACCCGAGCGGGGGGGATCGACACCGGGGAGCTGTTTTTT
16	NA	TRBD1	TRBV7-8	TRBJ2-3	CASTPQEQGRPDTQYF	TGTGCCAGCACCCCCCAGGAACAGGGGCGCCCAGATACGCAGTATTTT
15	NA	TRBD2	TRBV6-4	TRBJ2-5	CASSTSGGDQETQYF	TGTGCCAGCAGTACTAGCGGGGGGGACCAAGAGACCCAGTACTTC